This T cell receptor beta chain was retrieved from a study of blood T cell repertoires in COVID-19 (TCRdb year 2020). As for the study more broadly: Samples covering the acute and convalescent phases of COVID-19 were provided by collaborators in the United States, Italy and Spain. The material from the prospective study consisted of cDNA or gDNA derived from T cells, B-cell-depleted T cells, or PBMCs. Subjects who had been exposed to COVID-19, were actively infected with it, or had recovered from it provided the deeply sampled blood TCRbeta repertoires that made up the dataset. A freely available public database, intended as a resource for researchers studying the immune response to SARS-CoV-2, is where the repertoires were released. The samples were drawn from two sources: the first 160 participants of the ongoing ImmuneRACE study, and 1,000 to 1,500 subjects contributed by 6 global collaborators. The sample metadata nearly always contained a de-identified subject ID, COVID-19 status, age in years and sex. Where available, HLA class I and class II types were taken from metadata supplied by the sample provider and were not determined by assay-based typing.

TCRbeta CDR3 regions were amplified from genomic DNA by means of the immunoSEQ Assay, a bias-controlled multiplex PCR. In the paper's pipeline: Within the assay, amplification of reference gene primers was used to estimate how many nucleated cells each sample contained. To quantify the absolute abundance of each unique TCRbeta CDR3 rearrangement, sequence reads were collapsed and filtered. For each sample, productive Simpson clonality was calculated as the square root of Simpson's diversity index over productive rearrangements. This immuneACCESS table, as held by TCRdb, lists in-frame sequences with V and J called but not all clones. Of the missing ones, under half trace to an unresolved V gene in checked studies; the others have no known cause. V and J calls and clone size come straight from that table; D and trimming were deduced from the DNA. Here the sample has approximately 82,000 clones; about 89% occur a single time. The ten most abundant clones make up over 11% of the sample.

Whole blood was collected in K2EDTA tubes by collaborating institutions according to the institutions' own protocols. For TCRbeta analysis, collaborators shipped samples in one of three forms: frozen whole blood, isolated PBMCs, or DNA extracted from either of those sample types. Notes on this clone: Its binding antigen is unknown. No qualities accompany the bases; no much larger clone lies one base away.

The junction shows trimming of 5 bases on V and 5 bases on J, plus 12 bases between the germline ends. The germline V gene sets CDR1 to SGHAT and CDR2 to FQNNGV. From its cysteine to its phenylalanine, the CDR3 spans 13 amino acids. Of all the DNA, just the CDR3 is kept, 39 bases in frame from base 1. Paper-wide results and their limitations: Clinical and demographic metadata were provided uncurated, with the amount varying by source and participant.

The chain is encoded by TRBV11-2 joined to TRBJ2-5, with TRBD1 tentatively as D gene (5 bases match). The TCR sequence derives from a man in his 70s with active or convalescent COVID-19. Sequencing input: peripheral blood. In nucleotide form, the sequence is TGTGCCAGCAGCAGGGGCGCCCGGGAGACCCAGTACTTC. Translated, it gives CASSRGARETQYF.